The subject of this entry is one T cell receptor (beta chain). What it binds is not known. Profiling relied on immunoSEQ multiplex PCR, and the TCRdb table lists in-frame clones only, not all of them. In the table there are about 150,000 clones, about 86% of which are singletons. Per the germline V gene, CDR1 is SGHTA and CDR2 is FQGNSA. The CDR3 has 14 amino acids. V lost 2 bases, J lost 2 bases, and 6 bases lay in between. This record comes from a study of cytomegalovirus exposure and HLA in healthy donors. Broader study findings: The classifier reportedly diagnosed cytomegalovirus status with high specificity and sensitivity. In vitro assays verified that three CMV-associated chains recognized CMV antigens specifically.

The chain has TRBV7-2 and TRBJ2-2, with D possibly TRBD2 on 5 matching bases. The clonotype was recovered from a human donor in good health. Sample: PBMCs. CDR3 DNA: TGTGCCAGCAGCTTAACTAGAAACACCGGGGAGCTGTTTTTT. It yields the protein CASSLTRNTGELFF.